This is a list of T cell receptor beta chains from one sample in a study of cytomegalovirus exposure and HLA in healthy donors. Here immunoSEQ multiplex PCR was the method, and the copy in TCRdb shows in-frame clones only, minus some. The table records some 170,000 clones, 89% of them present only once. The sequenced sample was PBMCs. These receptors originate from a man younger than 30 in good health and CMV-seropositive. Each CDR3 is given with its conserved first and last residue. Each record gives: J gene, D gene, V gene, clone size, CDR3 protein, CDR3 DNA. The D gene is left open where the match is weak. Expanded clones get a size class; other rows say once, few or many, or leave the size out.

j_gene: TRBJ1-1; d_gene: TRBD1; v_gene: TRBV28; abundance: .; CDR3aa: CASSFTGANTEAFF; CDR3nt: TGTGCCAGCAGTTTTACAGGGGCGAACACTGAAGCTTTCTTT
j_gene: TRBJ1-2; d_gene: .; v_gene: TRBV18; abundance: once; CDR3aa: CASSPPGPLRGYTF; CDR3nt: TGTGCCAGCTCACCACCGGGGCCACTGCGTGGCTACACCTTC
j_gene: TRBJ2-7; d_gene: .; v_gene: TRBV15; abundance: .; CDR3aa: CATSKSGRLGEQYF; CDR3nt: TGTGCCACCAGCAAGTCAGGGAGGTTGGGCGAGCAGTACTTC
j_gene: TRBJ2-2; d_gene: TRBD2; v_gene: TRBV4-1; abundance: .; CDR3aa: CASRLRTSGILLTGELFF; CDR3nt: TGCGCCAGCAGACTTAGGACTAGCGGGATCCTTTTGACCGGGGAGCTGTTTTTT
j_gene: TRBJ2-2; d_gene: TRBD2; v_gene: TRBV9; abundance: once; CDR3aa: CASSVVPAGTSGTGELFF; CDR3nt: TGTGCCAGCAGCGTAGTCCCCGCGGGGACTAGCGGAACCGGGGAGCTGTTTTTT
j_gene: TRBJ1-4; d_gene: TRBD1; v_gene: TRBV13; abundance: .; CDR3aa: CASSLATGGRNEKLFF; CDR3nt: TGTGCCAGCAGCTTAGCCACAGGGGGCCGTAATGAAAAACTGTTTTTT
j_gene: TRBJ2-1; d_gene: TRBD1; v_gene: TRBV9; abundance: .; CDR3aa: CASSAGTGIHNEQFF; CDR3nt: TGTGCCAGCAGCGCTGGGACAGGGATTCACAATGAGCAGTTCTTC
j_gene: TRBJ2-1; d_gene: .; v_gene: TRBV9; abundance: once; CDR3aa: CASSVEVDFSSYNEQFF; CDR3nt: TGTGCCAGCAGCGTAGAAGTCGACTTCAGCTCCTACAATGAGCAGTTCTTC
j_gene: TRBJ2-7; d_gene: .; v_gene: TRBV27; abundance: .; CDR3aa: CASSSGAGAEQYF; CDR3nt: TGTGCCAGCAGTTCTGGGGCAGGGGCCGAGCAGTACTTC
j_gene: TRBJ2-1; d_gene: TRBD2; v_gene: TRBV5-8; abundance: .; CDR3aa: CASSFPDSGTSIGSYNEQFF; CDR3nt: TGTGCCAGCAGCTTTCCCGATTCCGGGACTAGCATCGGCTCCTACAATGAGCAGTTCTTC
j_gene: TRBJ2-5; d_gene: TRBD1; v_gene: TRBV5-1; abundance: .; CDR3aa: CASRSDRGEGETQYF; CDR3nt: TGCGCCAGCAGATCCGACAGGGGTGAAGGGGAGACCCAGTACTTC
j_gene: TRBJ2-7; d_gene: .; v_gene: TRBV7-2; abundance: .; CDR3aa: CASSLGFVGRVSYEQYF; CDR3nt: TGTGCCAGCAGCTTAGGGTTTGTAGGGCGGGTCTCCTACGAGCAGTACTTC
j_gene: TRBJ1-5; d_gene: TRBD1; v_gene: TRBV28; abundance: once; CDR3aa: CASSSRGPGFSNQPQHF; CDR3nt: TGTGCCAGCAGTTCCAGGGGGCCTGGATTTAGCAATCAGCCCCAGCATTTT
j_gene: TRBJ2-7; d_gene: .; v_gene: TRBV28; abundance: few; CDR3aa: CASSPLDSSYEQYF; CDR3nt: TGTGCCAGCAGTCCCCTCGACTCGTCCTACGAGCAGTACTTC
j_gene: TRBJ2-7; d_gene: TRBD2; v_gene: TRBV9; abundance: .; CDR3aa: CASSGREGEQYF; CDR3nt: TGTGCCAGCAGCGGGAGGGAGGGTGAGCAGTACTTC
j_gene: TRBJ2-1; d_gene: TRBD2; v_gene: TRBV27; abundance: once; CDR3aa: CASSLSPSGLAGGGEQFF; CDR3nt: TGTGCCAGCAGTTTGTCTCCGTCCGGTCTAGCGGGAGGGGGGGAGCAGTTCTTC
j_gene: TRBJ2-1; d_gene: .; v_gene: TRBV6-4; abundance: few; CDR3aa: CASSRGEGSEQFF; CDR3nt: TGTGCCAGCTCACGGGGAGAAGGGTCTGAGCAGTTCTTC
j_gene: TRBJ2-3; d_gene: .; v_gene: TRBV27; abundance: .; CDR3aa: CASSLGQGWDTQYF; CDR3nt: TGTGCCAGCAGTTTAGGGCAGGGCTGGGATACGCAGTATTTT
j_gene: TRBJ2-7; d_gene: TRBD1; v_gene: TRBV5-1; abundance: .; CDR3aa: CASSLDLTGVGYEQYF; CDR3nt: TGCGCCAGCAGCTTAGATTTGACAGGGGTGGGATACGAGCAGTACTTC
j_gene: TRBJ2-1; d_gene: TRBD2; v_gene: TRBV10-3; abundance: .; CDR3aa: CAIRNSGTQPYNEQFF; CDR3nt: TGTGCCATCAGGAATAGCGGGACCCAACCCTACAATGAGCAGTTCTTC
j_gene: TRBJ2-5; d_gene: .; v_gene: TRBV27; abundance: .; CDR3aa: CASKGGFETQYF; CDR3nt: TGTGCCAGCAAGGGGGGGTTCGAGACCCAGTACTTC
j_gene: TRBJ2-1; d_gene: TRBD2; v_gene: TRBV7-2; abundance: .; CDR3aa: CASSATSGKVDEQFF; CDR3nt: TGTGCCAGCAGCGCCACTAGCGGGAAGGTCGATGAGCAGTTCTTC
j_gene: TRBJ2-3; d_gene: TRBD2; v_gene: TRBV7-2; abundance: .; CDR3aa: CASRGPGLAEGSTDTQYF; CDR3nt: TGTGCCAGCAGGGGGCCGGGACTAGCTGAAGGTAGCACAGATACGCAGTATTTT
j_gene: TRBJ1-1; d_gene: TRBD1; v_gene: TRBV28; abundance: .; CDR3aa: CASSLKGQGEAFF; CDR3nt: TGTGCCAGCAGTTTAAAGGGACAGGGGGAAGCTTTCTTT
j_gene: TRBJ2-7; d_gene: TRBD1; v_gene: TRBV6-1; abundance: few; CDR3aa: CASMSLWTGNEQYF; CDR3nt: TGTGCCAGCATGAGTCTATGGACAGGGAACGAGCAGTACTTC
j_gene: TRBJ2-1; d_gene: TRBD2; v_gene: TRBV9; abundance: .; CDR3aa: CASSASPGLAGGPYNEQFF; CDR3nt: TGTGCCAGCAGCGCGAGCCCGGGACTAGCGGGGGGACCGTACAATGAGCAGTTCTTC
j_gene: TRBJ2-2; d_gene: TRBD2; v_gene: TRBV6-1; abundance: .; CDR3aa: CASSGGRADTGELFF; CDR3nt: TGTGCCAGCAGTGGCGGGAGGGCGGACACCGGGGAGCTGTTTTTT
j_gene: TRBJ2-2; d_gene: .; v_gene: TRBV6-6; abundance: once; CDR3aa: CASIPTGYGGELFF; CDR3nt: TGTGCCAGCATCCCAACAGGGTATGGCGGGGAGCTGTTTTTT
j_gene: TRBJ2-3; d_gene: TRBD2; v_gene: TRBV7-9; abundance: .; CDR3aa: CASSVTSGSKTDTQYF; CDR3nt: TGTGCCAGCAGCGTTACTAGCGGGAGTAAAACAGATACGCAGTATTTT
j_gene: TRBJ2-3; d_gene: .; v_gene: TRBV2; abundance: .; CDR3aa: CASSPRLVSFDTQYF; CDR3nt: TGTGCCAGCAGTCCTAGACTAGTTTCGTTTGATACGCAGTATTTT
j_gene: TRBJ2-1; d_gene: .; v_gene: TRBV6-6; abundance: .; CDR3aa: CASSLLLPSSYNEQFF; CDR3nt: TGTGCCAGCAGCCTACTACTACCGAGCTCCTACAATGAGCAGTTCTTC
j_gene: TRBJ2-5; d_gene: .; v_gene: TRBV4-1; abundance: .; CDR3aa: CASSQRLEETQYF; CDR3nt: TGCGCCAGCAGCCAGCGGCTAGAAGAGACCCAGTACTTC
j_gene: TRBJ1-1; d_gene: .; v_gene: TRBV5-1; abundance: .; CDR3aa: CASSLAGNRDEAFF; CDR3nt: TGCGCCAGCAGCTTGGCGGGGAACCGGGATGAAGCTTTCTTT
j_gene: TRBJ2-1; d_gene: .; v_gene: TRBV5-5; abundance: .; CDR3aa: CASSFGMYNEQFF; CDR3nt: TGTGCCAGCAGCTTCGGGATGTACAATGAGCAGTTCTTC